Each of the 25 T cell receptor beta chains below was sequenced from the same sample in a study of blood T cell repertoires in COVID-19. TCRdb's copy holds only in-frame clones and misses some; the assay was immunoSEQ multiplex PCR. The sample carries more than 13,000 clones, around 85% recorded once. Sample: peripheral blood. These receptors were collected from a human donor in a cohort sampled during active COVID-19.

The rearrangement links TRBV6-4 to TRBJ1-6, with 7 bases lining up with TRBD1. Germline V gene data show CDR1 as MRHNA and CDR2 as SNTAGT. CDR3 size: 14 residues. Trimming cost V 5 bases and J 7 bases; bases outside gene matches: 5. The CDR3 protein is CASSPGTDNSPLHF. CDR3 sequence (DNA): TGTGCCAGCAGTCCCGGGACAGACAATTCACCCCTCCACTTT.

The J gene is TRBJ1-2, the V gene TRBV27; 8 bases fit TRBD1. V lost 2 bases and J lost 7; bases outside the gene matches: 3. The CDR3 runs 13 residues. Germline V CDR1 and CDR2: MNHEY, SMNVEV (reference sequence). CDR3 sequence reads: CASSLPDRAGYTF. The CDR3, as DNA: TGTGCCAGCAGTTTACCGGACAGGGCTGGCTACACCTTC.

V gene TRBV7-7 combines with J gene TRBJ2-1; 10 bases are shared with TRBD2. This CDR3 is 15 amino acids long. In germline, CDR1 is SSHAT, CDR2 FNYEAQ (reference sequence). Trimming removed 5 bases from V and 6 bases from J; junction bases left unmatched: 7. The CDR3 is CASSPELAGGNEQFF. The CDR3 DNA reads as TGTGCCAGCAGCCCCGAGTTAGCGGGAGGCAATGAGCAGTTCTTC.

The gene calls are TRBV6-2 or TRBV6-3 and TRBJ1-1; D perhaps matches TRBD1 (6 bases). The length of the CDR3 is 14 residues. Looked up from germline, CDR1 is MNHEY and CDR2 is SVGEGT. With 2 bases removed from V and 5 bases from J, the gap between germline ends came to 12 bases. This CDR3 reads CASSYRAGETEAFF. Here the CDR3 DNA reads TGTGCCAGCAGTTACAGGGCAGGGGAAACTGAAGCTTTCTTT.

The V gene is TRBV19, the J gene TRBJ2-4, with TRBD2 as a possible D gene (6 bases). Germline V gives CDR1 LNHDA, CDR2 SQIVND (reference sequence). This CDR3 is 19 amino acids long. Trimming cost V 3 bases and J 0 bases, with 21 bases left between them. The CDR3 DNA follows: TGTGCCAGTAGTATCTGGACGGGAGTTGGGCCTCTAGCCAAAAACATTCAGTACTTC. Protein sequence: CASSIWTGVGPLAKNIQYF.

The chain combines TRBV4-3 with TRBJ2-3, with D hard to call. V dropped 1 base and J dropped 4 bases, with 9 bases sitting between them. This CDR3 is 14 amino acids long. Germline-derived CDR1 and CDR2 are LGHNA and YSLEER. This CDR3 is CASSQVSPADTQYF. CDR3 nucleotides: TGCGCCAGCAGCCAAGTATCCCCCGCAGATACGCAGTATTTT.

The CDR3 bases are TGTGCCTGGAGTGTACTCAGGGGTGGGGAGCAGTACTTC. It codes for CAWSVLRGGEQYF. The chain couples TRBV30 to TRBJ2-7; possible D gene TRBD1, 6 bases. Germline V gene sequence: CDR1 GTSNPN, CDR2 SVGIG (reference sequence). Trimming took off 0 bases at V and 7 bases at J, with 13 bases between the two ends. The CDR3 extends over 13 amino acids.

The rearrangement links TRBV6-2 or TRBV6-3 to TRBJ2-1, with 7 bases matching TRBD2. The germline gives CDR1 MNHEY, CDR2 SVGEGT. The CDR3 length is 15 residues. The junction had 6 bases not matched to a gene; V was cut back by 2 bases and J by 5 bases. In DNA form, the CDR3 reads TGTGCCAGCAGTTACGGGTGGGAGGGAGACAATGAGCAGTTCTTC. It is translated as CASSYGWEGDNEQFF.

This clone was picked up a small number of times. The gene calls are TRBV2 and TRBJ2-5, with D perhaps matching TRBD2 (6 bases). The germline gives CDR1 SNHLY, CDR2 FYNNEI. Trimming shortened V by 4 bases and J by 7 bases, and 13 bases separated the two germline ends. This CDR3 comprises 13 residues. The CDR3 region is CASSVGDGGTQYF. The DNA for the CDR3 is TGTGCCAGCAGTGTCGGGGACGGGGGGACCCAGTACTTC.

The V call is TRBV28, the J call TRBJ2-6; D is possibly TRBD1 (6 bases). The V gene lost 5 bases and the J gene lost 0 bases, with 23 bases spanning the gap. The CDR3 extends over 20 amino acids. Germline CDR1 and CDR2: MDHEN and SYDVKM. CDR3 nucleotide sequence: TGTGCCAGCAGTAGCAGGGGTCCCGGGGCATTCAGCTCTGGGGCCAACGTCCTGACTTTC. This encodes CASSSRGPGAFSSGANVLTF.

The chain joins TRBV19 to TRBJ2-1; 7 nucleotides line up with TRBD2. The CDR3 consists of 13 residues. CDR1 LNHDA and CDR2 SQIVND come from the germline V gene (reference sequence). Trimming at V came to 8 bases and at J to 7 bases, leaving 8 bases not matched to a gene. In DNA form, the CDR3 reads TGTGCCAGTTCGACTAGCTCTGGTAATGAGCAGTTCTTC. This gives the protein CASSTSSGNEQFF.

The CDR3 sequence is CASSPDRGIGQPQHF. As DNA, the CDR3 is TGTGCCAGCAGTCCGGACAGGGGGATTGGTCAGCCCCAGCATTTT. The chain combines TRBV6-4 with TRBJ1-5, with 10 bases matching TRBD1. CDR3 length equals 15 residues. CDR1 and CDR2 (germline): MRHNA, SNTAGT. V shed 5 bases, J shed 6 bases, and the junction held 7 bases outside the gene matches.

This clone was detected once. The rearrangement joins TRBV29-1 to TRBJ2-5, with D possibly TRBD1 on 6 matching bases. The CDR3 consists of 12 residues. CDR1 is SQVTM and CDR2 is ANQGSEA in the germline V gene. Trimming left V 3 bases short and J 5 bases short, with 10 bases between. The CDR3: CSVDRGKETQYF. CDR3 coding DNA: TGCAGCGTTGACAGGGGAAAGGAGACCCAGTACTTC.

V is TRBV7-9 and J is TRBJ2-3; 7 nucleotides line up with TRBD1. The CDR3 spans 15 residues. V shed 1 base and J 0 bases; nucleotides not matched to a gene: 1. CDR1 and CDR2 (germline): SEHNR, FQNEAQ (reference sequence). The CDR3 spells CASSLGTGSTDTQYF. In DNA form, the CDR3 reads TGTGCCAGCAGCTTAGGGACAGGTAGCACAGATACGCAGTATTTT.

V is TRBV6-1 and J is TRBJ2-2; tentative D call: TRBD1 (6 bases). The CDR3 sequence is 16 residues long. Germline CDR1 is MNHNS and CDR2 is SASEGT. Trimming pared 4 bases from V and 1 base from J, leaving 13 bases between. The CDR3 spells CASSAVQGRNTGELFF. For the CDR3, the DNA is TGTGCCAGCAGTGCTGTGCAGGGGAGGAACACCGGGGAGCTGTTTTTT.

The J gene is TRBJ2-7, the V gene TRBV10-3; 10 bases map to TRBD2. The V gene end was trimmed by 4 bases and the J gene end by 3 bases; junction bases not matched to a gene: 6. Looked up from germline, CDR1 is ENHRY and CDR2 is SYGVKD. The length of the CDR3 is 15 residues. The CDR3 DNA follows: TGTGCCATCAGTGGGCAATTAGCGGGAGGCTACGAGCAGTACTTC. Protein sequence: CAISGQLAGGYEQYF.

The J gene is TRBJ1-5, the V gene TRBV4-1; TRBD1 matches 7 bases. V trimming: 0 bases; J trimming: 4 bases; junction bases outside the gene matches: 6. The germline V gene encodes CDR1 MGHRA and CDR2 YSYEKL. This CDR3 is built from 16 residues. The CDR3 is CASSQDQEQGNQPQHF. The CDR3 DNA reads TGCGCCAGCAGCCAAGATCAGGAACAGGGGAATCAGCCCCAGCATTTT.

The CDR3 is CSVPEREGDTQYF. The CDR3 DNA reads TGCAGCGTCCCCGAGCGGGAGGGAGATACGCAGTATTTT. The J gene is TRBJ2-3, the V gene TRBV29-1; TRBD2 matches at 10 bases. The length of the CDR3 is 13 residues. V was pared by 6 bases and J by 5 bases, with 5 bases of the junction left unmatched. Germline V gene lookup returns CDR1 SQVTM and CDR2 ANQGSEA.

This clone was found many times. The chain carries TRBV11-3 and TRBJ2-7, with D possibly matching TRBD2 (5 bases). This CDR3 region has 14 residues. Trimming cost V 5 bases and J 5 bases, with 16 bases left between them. Germline assignment: CDR1 SGHNT and CDR2 YENEEA. The CDR3 loop is CASSPRADSDEQYF. The CDR3 coding sequence is TGTGCCAGCAGCCCTCGGGCAGATAGCGACGAGCAGTACTTC.

This clone was observed a single time. The chain employs TRBV6-6 and TRBJ2-3; D may be TRBD2 (6 bases). The CDR3 has 14 amino acids. Germline V lookup: CDR1 MNHNY, CDR2 SVGAGI (reference sequence). With 8 bases removed from V and 5 bases from J, the gap between germline ends came to 17 bases. The CDR3 coding sequence is TGTGCCAGCGGGGATCGGCAGGGAGGAGATACGCAGTATTTT. Protein: CASGDRQGGDTQYF.

The J gene is TRBJ2-2, the V gene TRBV7-2; D perhaps matches TRBD1 (5 bases). This CDR3 region has 15 residues. CDR1 is SGHTA, CDR2 FQGNSA, per germline. With 3 bases removed from V and 3 bases from J, the gap between germline ends came to 11 bases. CDR3 in amino acids: CASSLADTYTGELFF. CDR3 bases: TGTGCCAGCAGCTTGGCGGACACCTACACCGGGGAGCTGTTTTTT.

This chain uses TRBV5-6 with TRBJ1-1; D call uncertain. The CDR3 totals 12 residues. V lost 2 bases and J 9 bases, leaving 11 bases between the germline ends. Germline CDR1 SGHDT, CDR2 YYEEEE. The CDR3 sequence is CASSLSQKKAFF. CDR3 DNA: TGTGCCAGCAGCTTATCGCAGAAAAAAGCTTTCTTT.

This chain joins TRBV7-2 and TRBJ1-1; 9 nucleotides align to TRBD1. The CDR3 is made up of 14 amino acids. Germline V gene lookup returns CDR1 SGHTA and CDR2 FQGNSA. The V gene end was trimmed by 5 bases and the J gene end by 10 bases; junction bases not matched to a gene: 11. In nucleotides, the CDR3 is TGTGCCAGCAGCACTGGACAGGGGAGGAAGGGAGCTTTCTTT. Protein product: CASSTGQGRKGAFF.

In its sample, this clone was seen a few times. The same CDR3 also results from other DNA sequences found in this sample. The chain employs TRBV3-1 (or the pseudogene TRBV3-2) and TRBJ2-7; the match to TRBD1 covers 10 bases. After removal of 4 bases from V and 2 bases from J, the junction contained 2 bases not matched to a gene. Per germline, CDR1 LGHDT and CDR2 YNNKEL (reference sequence). This CDR3 has 14 residues. CDR3 nucleotides: TGTGCCAGCAGCCTGGGGACAGGGGCCTACGAGCAGTACTTC. Translating it yields CASSLGTGAYEQYF.

V is TRBV7-3 and J is TRBJ2-1; D possibly corresponds to TRBD1 (6 bases). The CDR3 consists of 18 residues. Per the germline V gene, CDR1 is SGHTA and CDR2 is FQGTGA. V was pared by 5 bases and J by 0 bases, with 20 bases between. The CDR3: CASSPSGTNEHSYNEQFF. The CDR3 DNA reads as TGTGCCAGCAGCCCCTCCGGGACAAACGAACACTCCTACAATGAGCAGTTCTTC. Using reference TRBV7-3 and TRBJ2-1 for the parts outside the CDR3, the full variable domain is GAGVSQTPSNKVTEKGKYVELRCDPISGHTALYWYRQSLGQGPEFLIYFQGTGAADDSGLPNDRFFAVRPEGSVSTLKIQRTERGDSAVYLCASSPSGTNEHSYNEQFFGPGTRLTVL.